This passage covers 8 T cell receptor beta chains from one sample sequenced in a study of Graves' ophthalmopathy and Graves' hyperthyroidism. The authors amplified TCR beta CDR3 regions from RNA transcripts. First-round RT-PCR with HTBI primers preceded a second-round multiplex PCR. TCRdb re-derived calls from the multiplex PCR reads in MiXCR, one entry per CDR3 protein. The profile shows roughly 1.1 million distinct CDR3 sequences, about 40% of them singletons. The sample was peripheral blood or thyroid tissue (not recorded which). The origin of the receptors is an adult man with Graves' hyperthyroidism.

There are many counts of this clonotype. This chain uses TRBV7-8 with TRBJ2-5; 8 bases fit TRBD2. Germline CDR1 SGHVS, CDR2 FQNEAQ. The CDR3 totals 14 residues. With 5 bases clipped from V and 3 bases from J, the junction kept 5 bases outside the gene matches. CDR3 sequence reads: CASSSSGIKETQYF. In nucleotides, the CDR3 is TGTGCCAGCAGCAGTAGCGGGATCAAAGAGACCCAGTACTTC.

The chain has TRBV2 and TRBJ2-2, with unresolved D. The CDR3 extends over 16 amino acids. V was trimmed by 3 bases and J by 3 bases, leaving 14 bases between them. Germline assignment: CDR1 SNHLY and CDR2 FYNNEI. Here the CDR3 reads CASSEGLRYYTGELFF. The CDR3 nucleotides are TGTGCCAGCAGTGAGGGGTTACGATATTACACCGGGGAGCTGTTTTTT.

The chain is built from TRBV20-1 and TRBJ1-6; D is perhaps TRBD1 (5 bases). Germline CDR1 and CDR2: DFQATT and SNEGSKA (reference sequence). The CDR3 length is 12 residues. V was clipped by 6 bases and J by 7 bases, with 10 bases between them. The CDR3 DNA follows: TGCAGTGCAGGGGTGTCCAATTCACCCCTCCACTTT. Amino acids: CSAGVSNSPLHF.

CDR3 bases: TGCGCCAGCCGGACTGGCACAGATACGCAGTATTTT. Protein product: CASRTGTDTQYF. The gene calls are TRBV10-2 and TRBJ2-3; D perhaps matches TRBD2 (5 bases). V lost 8 bases to trimming and J lost 1 base, with 7 bases between them. CDR1 is WSHSY, CDR2 SAAADI, per germline. This CDR3 has 12 residues.

This sequence joins TRBV7-9 and TRBJ1-2, with a weak D call TRBD1 (6 bases). This CDR3 has 14 residues. Deletions cut 4 bases from V and 8 bases from J, with 17 bases between. The V gene's germline CDR1 is SEHNR and CDR2 FQNEAQ (reference sequence). CDR3 residues: CASSSSQGRGGYTF. CDR3 bases: TGTGCCAGCAGCTCCTCGCAGGGAAGGGGGGGCTACACCTTC.

Many counts were recorded for this clonotype. This sequence joins TRBV7-2 and TRBJ1-1; D gene uncertain. The CDR3 totals 14 residues. Germline CDR1 is SGHTA and CDR2 is FQGNSA. Deletions cut 5 bases from V and 6 bases from J, with 16 bases between. The CDR3 sequence is CASSKRTPQAEAFF. Here the CDR3 DNA reads TGTGCCAGCAGCAAACGGACGCCGCAGGCTGAAGCTTTCTTT.

This clonotype was picked up many times. This chain connects TRBV19 to TRBJ1-1, with 8 positions matching TRBD1. Germline V gene sequence: CDR1 LNHDA, CDR2 SQIVND (reference sequence). The junction had 6 bases not matched to a gene; V was cut back by 1 base and J by 8 bases. The CDR3 consists of 14 residues. CDR3 amino acids: CASSIASRDREAFF. DNA of the CDR3: TGTGCCAGTAGTATAGCCTCCCGGGACAGGGAAGCTTTCTTT. The whole variable domain, remainder taken from reference TRBV19 and TRBJ1-1, is DGGITQSPKYLFRKEGQNVTLSCEQNLNHDAMYWYRQDPGQGLRLIYYSQIVNDFQKGDIAEGYSVSREKKESFPLTVTSAQKNPTAFYLCASSIASRDREAFFGQGTRLTVV.

This clonotype was picked up many times. V is TRBV5-1 and J is TRBJ2-7, with 7 bases lining up with TRBD2. This CDR3 contains 14 residues. With 4 bases clipped from V and 5 bases from J, the junction kept 9 bases outside the gene matches. Germline V gene sequence: CDR1 SGHRS, CDR2 YFSETQ. CDR3 sequence reads: CASSPGGGPHEQYF. DNA for the CDR3: TGCGCCAGCAGCCCGGGGGGAGGGCCCCACGAGCAGTACTTC.